This T cell receptor (beta chain) appears in the sequencing data of a study of beta chain features in type 1 diabetes. Whole-study results and caveats: Junctions at VDJ sites from type 1 diabetes patients had fewer insertions and more deletions. The study found moderately but significantly shorter TCRB CDR3s in all four CD4+ subsets of Type 1 diabetes patients.

Comment on this clone: What it binds is not known.

V was clipped by 0 bases and J by 6 bases, with 6 bases between them. CDR1 and CDR2 (germline): SGHTA, FQGNSA. The CDR3 contains 14 residues. The entirety of the isolated RNA underwent reverse transcription, so expressed TCRB transcripts were sequenced. Produced via immunoSEQ multiplex PCR; TCRdb's table is partial and in-frame only. The table records almost 250,000 clones, roughly 13% of them present only once. The chain uses TRBV7-2 and TRBJ1-6; D uncertain. The sequencing input was naive CD4+ T cells from blood. The clonotype comes from a woman in her thirties or forties in good health. For the CDR3, the DNA is TGTGCCAGCAGCTTAGCGCGCCTTAATTCACCCCTCCACTTT. It is translated as CASSLARLNSPLHF.